Here is one T cell receptor (beta chain) with its context. This clone was seen repeatedly, ten times or more. Its cognate antigen has yet to be identified. It has no much larger one-base neighbor in the sample; base qualities were not kept. This entry comes from a study of blood T cell repertoires in COVID-19 (dated by TCRdb to 2018 to 2021). In the study overall: Samples from collaborators originated in the United States, Italy and Spain and spanned both the acute and convalescent phases of COVID-19. The material from the prospective study consisted of cDNA or gDNA derived from T cells, B-cell-depleted T cells, or PBMCs. Deeply sampled blood TCRbeta repertoires from subjects exposed to, actively infected with, or recovered from COVID-19 were included in the dataset. The repertoires were released in a freely available public database intended as a resource for research on the immune response to SARS-CoV-2. Samples were obtained from the ongoing ImmuneRACE study (first 160 participants) and from about 1,300 subjects provided by 6 global collaborators. Sample metadata almost always included a de-identified subject ID, COVID-19 status, age in years and sex. Where available, HLA class I and class II types were taken from metadata supplied by the sample provider and were not determined by assay-based typing. Beyond this particular receptor, the publication reports: Clinical and demographic metadata were provided uncurated, with the amount varying by source and participant.

TCRbeta CDR3 regions were amplified from genomic DNA by means of the immunoSEQ Assay, a bias-controlled multiplex PCR. Processing in the source paper ran as follows. Within the assay, amplification of reference gene primers was used to estimate how many nucleated cells each sample contained. Sequence reads were collapsed and filtered to measure the absolute abundance of every unique TCRbeta CDR3 rearrangement. For each sample, productive Simpson clonality was calculated by taking the square root of Simpson's diversity index across productive rearrangements. TCRdb took over this immuneACCESS table, retaining in-frame rearrangements with V and J assigned. Such tables are incomplete; in checked studies, under half of the missing clones stem from an unresolved V gene, and the remainder is unexplained. V, J and clone size reflect that table, while D and trimming were determined from the DNA. The sample table records 130,000 or so clones; 88% of these occur just once. The ten largest make up around 2.1% of the sample.

Collaborating institutions collected whole blood in K2EDTA tubes following their own protocols. For TCRbeta analysis, collaborators shipped samples as frozen whole blood, isolated PBMCs, or DNA extracted from either of those sample types. V loses 3 bases of germline sequence and J loses 2 bases, and the interval between the two ends is 9 bases. The germline V gene (reference sequence) specifies MNHEY as CDR1 and SMNVEV as CDR2. The CDR3 spans 14 residues, from the cysteine through the phenylalanine. This entry keeps only the CDR3 DNA: 42 bases, framed from base 1. This chain is built from TRBV27 and TRBJ2-3; TRBD2 might be the D gene, on 5 matching bases. The receptor was derived from a man aged 70-80 years with active COVID-19. Source material: peripheral blood. The DNA sequence reads TGTGCCAGCAGTTTTAGGGAGAACACAGATACGCAGTATTTT. The encoded protein is CASSFRENTDTQYF.